The 32 T cell receptor beta chains reported below all come from one sample, sequenced in a study of blood T cell repertoires in COVID-19. Sequenced by immunoSEQ multiplex PCR; TCRdb stores in-frame clones only, minus some. The profile shows roughly 330,000 clones, roughly 87% of them singletons. The sequenced material came from peripheral blood. The receptors were sampled from a man in his thirties or forties with COVID-19, enrolled during active disease.

V usage is TRBV27 and J usage is TRBJ2-7, with 8 bases matching TRBD2. Looked up from germline, CDR1 is MNHEY and CDR2 is SMNVEV (reference sequence). This CDR3 region has 14 residues. J was trimmed by 2 bases and V by 2 bases; bases with no gene match: 2. CDR3 region: CASSLGTRPYEQYF. DNA for the CDR3: TGTGCCAGCAGTTTAGGGACTAGGCCCTACGAGCAGTACTTC.

The table lists this clone with a count of one. The genes are TRBV4-3 and TRBJ1-1, with D possibly TRBD1 on 6 matching bases. The CDR3 has 17 residues. V was cut by 0 bases and J by 1 base, with 15 bases left in between. Germline CDR1 reads LGHNA; CDR2 reads YSLEER. CDR3 loop: CASSQDPGMTGNTEAFF. In DNA, the CDR3 is TGCGCCAGCAGCCAAGATCCGGGAATGACAGGGAACACTGAAGCTTTCTTT.

This chain joins TRBV27 and TRBJ2-1; TRBD1 matches at 9 bases. Trimming cost V 6 bases and J 3 bases; bases outside gene matches: 12. The CDR3 totals 17 residues. Germline V gives CDR1 MNHEY, CDR2 SMNVEV (reference sequence). CDR3 residues: CASRFTTGGGLYNEQFF. The DNA for the CDR3 is TGTGCCAGCAGGTTTACGACAGGGGGGGGCCTCTACAATGAGCAGTTCTTC.

The V gene is TRBV27, the J gene TRBJ1-1; D may be TRBD1 (6 bases). The V end lost 3 bases, the J end lost 1 base, and 15 bases lay between the germline ends. Germline loops: CDR1 MNHEY, CDR2 SMNVEV (reference sequence). CDR3 length: 16 residues. DNA for the CDR3: TGTGCCAGCAGTTTCTCCTGGACAGATTGGAACACTGAAGCTTTCTTT. It yields the protein CASSFSWTDWNTEAFF.

The count of this clone is one. J is TRBJ2-3 and V is TRBV7-3, with 8 bases aligning to TRBD2. V lost 2 bases to trimming and J lost 6 bases; unmatched junction nucleotides: 4. CDR1 is SGHTA, CDR2 FQGTGA, per germline. This CDR3 comprises 14 residues. Here the CDR3 DNA reads TGTGCCAGCAGCTTAGGAGTAGCGGGGGATACGCAGTATTTT. Translation: CASSLGVAGDTQYF.

J is TRBJ2-2 and V is TRBV6-2 or TRBV6-3; 14 bases are shared with TRBD2. The CDR3 totals 17 residues. Germline values: CDR1 MNHEY, CDR2 SVGEGT. V lost 4 bases to trimming and J lost 5 bases; unmatched junction nucleotides: 6. CDR3 sequence (DNA): TGTGCCAGCAGTTCGTACAGACTAGCGGGGGGGACCGGGGAGCTGTTTTTT. Its protein product is CASSSYRLAGGTGELFF.

This sequence joins TRBV27 and TRBJ2-2; D gene unclear. This CDR3 has 13 amino acids. The germline V and J ends were trimmed by 9 bases and 6 bases, with 14 bases remaining between them. From germline, CDR1 is MNHEY and CDR2 SMNVEV (reference sequence). The CDR3 here is CASATILSGELFF. The DNA for the CDR3 is TGTGCCAGTGCGACAATCTTATCCGGGGAGCTGTTTTTT.

The J gene is TRBJ2-7, the V gene TRBV27, with 10 nucleotides matching TRBD2. This CDR3 is built from 14 residues. Germline loops: CDR1 MNHEY, CDR2 SMNVEV (reference sequence). V gave up 9 bases and J gave up 2 bases; unmatched junction bases: 7. The CDR3 protein is CASRRLAGPYEQYF. CDR3 DNA: TGTGCCAGTCGAAGACTAGCGGGCCCCTACGAGCAGTACTTC.

In nucleotides, the CDR3 is TGTGCCAGCAGTTTACATCGGGACAGCGGAGCTTTCTTT. Translating it yields CASSLHRDSGAFF. This rearrangement joins TRBV12-3 or TRBV12-4 to TRBJ1-1; TRBD1 aligns across 7 bases. The CDR3 loop spans 13 amino acids. V trimming: 2 bases; J trimming: 10 bases; junction bases outside the gene matches: 7.

The CDR3 protein is CASSEGGADTQYF. The CDR3, as DNA: TGTGCCAGCAGCGAGGGAGGGGCAGATACGCAGTATTTT. The V and J genes are TRBV9 and TRBJ2-3; TRBD2 agrees at 7 bases. The junction had 2 bases not matched to a gene; V was cut back by 3 bases and J by 4 bases. The CDR3 covers 13 residues. Germline V lookup: CDR1 SGDLS, CDR2 YYNGEE.

This chain uses TRBV30 with TRBJ1-2; TRBD1 agrees at 11 bases. The CDR3 consists of 15 residues. Germline V gene data show CDR1 as GTSNPN and CDR2 as SVGIG (reference sequence). V was clipped by 2 bases and J by 4 bases; unmatched bases: 6. As DNA, the CDR3 is TGTGCCTGGAGTTTCTGGACAGGGGGCGTCTATGGCTACACCTTC. Its translation: CAWSFWTGGVYGYTF.

As concerns this clone: Other nucleotide sequences from this sample produce the same CDR3. The CDR3 reads CASSPGETQYF. The CDR3 DNA reads TGTGCCAGCAGTCCCGGGGAGACCCAGTACTTC. J is TRBJ2-5 and V is TRBV6-2 or TRBV6-3; D gene uncertain. The V end lost 5 bases, the J end lost 5 bases, and 6 bases lay between the germline ends. CDR1 and CDR2 (germline): MNHEY, SVGEGT. The CDR3 extends over 11 amino acids.

The chain couples TRBV29-1 to TRBJ2-2, with D maybe TRBD1 (6 bases). V dropped 8 bases and J dropped 1 base, with 14 bases sitting between them. CDR1 is SQVTM and CDR2 is ANQGSEA in the germline V gene. The CDR3 sequence is 14 residues long. In DNA form, the CDR3 reads TGCAGCCCGCACCGGGACAAGAACACCGGGGAGCTGTTTTTT. Protein: CSPHRDKNTGELFF.

The chain has TRBV10-3 and TRBJ2-7; no definite D call. This CDR3 has 12 amino acids. Deletions cut 4 bases from V and 0 bases from J, with 4 bases between. The germline V gene has CDR1 ENHRY and CDR2 SYGVKD. CDR3 nucleotides: TGTGCCATCAGTGGCAGCTCCTACGAGCAGTACTTC. Its protein is CAISGSSYEQYF.

The CDR3 protein is CASSLTSTEQFF. For the CDR3, the DNA is TGTGCCAGCAGCCTGACTAGCACTGAGCAGTTCTTC. The chain has TRBV3-1 (or the pseudogene TRBV3-2) and TRBJ2-1; 7 bases agree with TRBD2. V was clipped by 4 bases and J by 9 bases; unmatched bases: 3. The germline V gene has CDR1 LGHDT and CDR2 YNNKEL (reference sequence). The CDR3 is 12 amino acids.

This clone was seen only once. The same CDR3 also results from other DNA sequences found in this sample. CDR3 sequence reads: CASSQGQGTQYF. In DNA, the CDR3 is TGCGCCAGCAGCCAAGGACAGGGCACCCAGTACTTC. The chain employs TRBV4-3 and TRBJ2-5; 7 bases fit TRBD1. The trim removed 1 base at V and 8 bases at J, leaving 1 base unmatched. Per the germline V gene, CDR1 is LGHNA and CDR2 is YSLEER. The CDR3 has 12 residues.

This clone was seen a few times. This CDR3 reads CASRTRVENSPLHF. CDR3 DNA: TGTGCCAGCAGAACGCGGGTAGAGAATTCACCCCTCCACTTT. V usage is TRBV27 and J usage is TRBJ1-6; no clear D. The CDR3 is 14 residues long. The germline V gene has CDR1 MNHEY and CDR2 SMNVEV (reference sequence). Trimming stripped 6 bases from V and 7 bases from J, with 13 bases between.

The chain employs TRBV12-5 and TRBJ1-4, with D uncertain. V was shortened by 9 bases and J by 8 bases, with 13 bases between the two germline ends. Per germline, CDR1 LGHNT and CDR2 FRNRAP. The CDR3 totals 12 residues. As DNA, the CDR3 is TGTGCTAGGGGAGGCCCCCTCGAAAAACTGTTTTTT. It yields the protein CARGGPLEKLFF.

The rearrangement links TRBV12-3 or TRBV12-4 to TRBJ2-7, with a tentative D call TRBD1 (5 bases). This CDR3 region has 12 residues. V was trimmed by 6 bases and J by 4 bases, leaving 10 bases between them. In nucleotides, the CDR3 is TGTGCCAGCAGCGCGGACACGTACGAGCAGTACTTC. Protein sequence: CASSADTYEQYF.

This clone has only one observation. The chain couples TRBV5-6 to TRBJ1-1; D possibly corresponds to TRBD1 (6 bases). Germline CDR1 and CDR2: SGHDT and YYEEEE. With 4 bases removed from V and 1 base from J, the gap between germline ends came to 11 bases. CDR3 length: 14 amino acids. The CDR3 nucleotides are TGTGCCAGCAGCCCAGGGGCTACGAACACTGAAGCTTTCTTT. Its protein is CASSPGATNTEAFF.

The V call is TRBV5-6, the J call TRBJ1-1; D unclear. Trimming stripped 4 bases from V and 3 bases from J, with 10 bases between. The CDR3 totals 13 residues. Germline values: CDR1 SGHDT, CDR2 YYEEEE. The CDR3 DNA sequence: TGTGCCAGCAGCGGGGTCGGGGACACTGAAGCTTTCTTT. It specifies CASSGVGDTEAFF. Combining the CDR3 with reference TRBV5-6 and TRBJ1-1 gives the whole variable domain DAGVTQSPTHLIKTRGQQVTLRCSPKSGHDTVSWYQQALGQGPQFIFQYYEEEERQRGNFPDRFSGHQFPNYSSELNVNALLLGDSALYLCASSGVGDTEAFFGQGTRLTVV.

This clone was seen a single time. The chain has TRBV14 and TRBJ1-5; D gene unclear. The CDR3 length is 15 residues. Between the trimmed V and J ends, which lost 5 bases and 6 bases, there was a span of 17 bases. Germline V gene sequence: CDR1 SGHDN, CDR2 FVKESK. CDR3 amino acids: CASSAGSGIGQPQHF. The CDR3 bases are TGTGCCAGCAGCGCCGGATCGGGGATAGGTCAGCCCCAGCATTTT.

The chain recombines TRBV27 with TRBJ1-1, with 9 bases lining up with TRBD1. CDR3 length equals 17 residues. The trim removed 0 bases at V and 3 bases at J, leaving 8 bases unmatched. Germline V gives CDR1 MNHEY, CDR2 SMNVEV (reference sequence). The chain's CDR3 is CASSLSHGDRADTEAFF. The CDR3 nucleotides are TGTGCCAGCAGTTTATCCCACGGGGACAGGGCTGACACTGAAGCTTTCTTT.

The chain recombines TRBV30 with TRBJ2-3; D is unresolved. Germline-derived CDR1 and CDR2 are GTSNPN and SVGIG (reference sequence). Trimming removed 4 bases at V and 2 bases at J, with 10 bases between. The CDR3 contains 13 residues. The CDR3 DNA sequence: TGTGCCTGGAATGGTAGACTCACAGATACGCAGTATTTT. Translating gives CAWNGRLTDTQYF.

V is TRBV18 and J is TRBJ2-7; D perhaps matches TRBD1 (5 bases). V lost 0 bases and J 1 base, leaving 7 bases between the germline ends. CDR3 length: 14 residues. Germline assignment: CDR1 KGHSH and CDR2 LQKENI. The CDR3 sequence: CASSPPAGSYEQYF. The CDR3 DNA sequence: TGTGCCAGCTCACCACCGGCAGGGTCCTACGAGCAGTACTTC.

The CDR3 bases are TGTGCCAGCAGCTACAGGGGTGGGGGCGGGAATGAGCAGTTCTTC. It codes for CASSYRGGGGNEQFF. The chain combines TRBV7-3 with TRBJ2-1; 7 nucleotides agree with TRBD1. V lost 4 bases, J lost 7 bases, and 10 bases stayed unmatched. The CDR3 is made up of 15 amino acids. Germline V gene data show CDR1 as SGHTA and CDR2 as FQGTGA. Full variable domain (rest looked up from reference TRBV7-3 and TRBJ2-1): GAGVSQTPSNKVTEKGKYVELRCDPISGHTALYWYRQSLGQGPEFLIYFQGTGAADDSGLPNDRFFAVRPEGSVSTLKIQRTERGDSAVYLCASSYRGGGGNEQFFGPGTRLTVL.

The chain joins TRBV4-1 to TRBJ1-2; D call uncertain. Looked up from germline, CDR1 is MGHRA and CDR2 is YSYEKL. The V end was cut by 0 bases, the J end by 5 bases, with 13 bases between. CDR3 length: 15 residues. CDR3 bases: TGCGCCAGCAGCCAAGAGGGAGGGAGAATTTATGGCTACACCTTC. Its translation: CASSQEGGRIYGYTF.

The chain employs TRBV30 and TRBJ2-7, with TRBD1 identical over 7 bases. The junction had 9 bases not matched to a gene; V was cut back by 5 bases and J by 2 bases. Per germline, CDR1 GTSNPN and CDR2 SVGIG (reference sequence). The CDR3 runs to 14 residues. The CDR3 is CAWSKVGQPYEQYF. The CDR3 DNA follows: TGTGCCTGGTCGAAGGTGGGACAGCCCTACGAGCAGTACTTC.

The rearrangement joins TRBV9 to TRBJ2-3; TRBD1 agrees at 7 bases. The CDR3 length is 18 residues. V shed 3 bases, J shed 2 bases, and the junction held 15 bases outside the gene matches. The germline V gene encodes CDR1 SGDLS and CDR2 YYNGEE. As DNA, the CDR3 is TGTGCCAGCAGCGGGGGCGGGTATGACAGGGATCTCACAGATACGCAGTATTTT. It yields the protein CASSGGGYDRDLTDTQYF.

This chain connects TRBV14 to TRBJ1-1; D is perhaps TRBD1 (5 bases). Germline assignment: CDR1 SGHDN and CDR2 FVKESK. Trimming left V 2 bases short and J 0 bases short, with 16 bases between. The CDR3 loop spans 17 amino acids. The CDR3 region is CASSQYSGALMNTEAFF. CDR3 in DNA: TGTGCCAGCAGCCAATATAGTGGGGCCCTTATGAACACTGAAGCTTTCTTT.

This chain connects TRBV4-1 to TRBJ1-1, with a possible D match to TRBD1 (5 bases). With 0 bases removed from V and 7 bases from J, the gap between germline ends came to 18 bases. Germline assignment: CDR1 MGHRA and CDR2 YSYEKL. This CDR3 has 16 residues. The CDR3 region is CASSQEGQPAGGEAFF. The CDR3 bases are TGCGCCAGCAGCCAAGAGGGCCAGCCGGCGGGGGGTGAAGCTTTCTTT.

This sequence joins TRBV7-2 and TRBJ2-7, with D perhaps matching TRBD2 (5 bases). The V end lost 2 bases, the J end lost 3 bases, and 11 bases lay between the germline ends. The CDR3 spans 14 residues. The germline V gene has CDR1 SGHTA and CDR2 FQGNSA. The CDR3 spells CASSLSVGNYEQYF. CDR3 DNA: TGTGCCAGCAGCTTATCGGTCGGGAACTACGAGCAGTACTTC.